These T cell receptor beta chains were read from a single sample in a study of T cell responses to AZD1222 COVID-19 vaccine. The data were produced by immunoSEQ multiplex PCR, yet TCRdb's version contains in-frame clones alone and is incomplete. The table has about 150,000 clones, 90% seen once. The source was peripheral blood, collected on day 0 of AZD1222 vaccination. All receptors derive from an adult in good health. CDR3s include the opening cysteine and the closing phenylalanine or tryptophan. Fields, in order: CDR3 protein, CDR3 DNA, clone size, V gene, D gene, J gene. The D gene is left open where the match is weak. Clone size is not always given. Where it is, it says once, few, many or a class for expanded clones.

CASSLYLSSEQFF,TGTGCCAGCAGCTTGTATCTTAGTAGTGAGCAGTTCTTC,once,TRBV5-6,.,TRBJ2-1
CASSSRLILYEQYF,TGTGCCAGCAGTTCCCGACTTATTTTATACGAGCAGTACTTC,.,TRBV28,.,TRBJ2-7
CASSLGGIGSDTQYF,TGTGCCAGCAGCTTAGGGGGTATTGGGTCAGATACGCAGTATTTT,.,TRBV7-9,.,TRBJ2-3
CASSPSPFFSGRAFHEQFF,TGTGCCAGCAGCCCTAGCCCTTTCTTTAGCGGGAGGGCCTTCCATGAGCAGTTCTTC,.,TRBV27,TRBD2,TRBJ2-1
CASSSESWTSNQPQHF,TGTGCCAGCAGTTCCGAGTCTTGGACAAGCAATCAGCCCCAGCATTTT,.,TRBV6-2/TRBV6-3,.,TRBJ1-5
CASSLFGHKNTGELFF,TGTGCCAGCAGCTTATTCGGACACAAAAACACCGGGGAGCTGTTTTTT,once,TRBV7-3,.,TRBJ2-2
CASSWGLVAEETQYF,TGTGCCAGCAGTTGGGGACTAGTAGCGGAAGAGACCCAGTACTTC,.,TRBV6-2/TRBV6-3,TRBD2,TRBJ2-5
CASSSVPYTDTQYF,TGTGCCAGCAGCTCCGTGCCGTACACAGATACGCAGTATTTT,.,TRBV7-2,.,TRBJ2-3
CASSDRESSYNSPLHF,TGTGCCAGCAGTGACAGGGAGAGCTCCTATAATTCACCCCTCCACTTT,.,TRBV9,TRBD1,TRBJ1-6
CASSGRGPDYGYTF,TGTGCCAGCAGTGGCCGCGGGCCAGACTATGGCTACACCTTC,.,TRBV6-6,.,TRBJ1-2
CASSEPPGSEPQHF,TGTGCCAGCAGTGAACCCCCGGGGTCGGAGCCCCAGCATTTT,.,TRBV6-1,.,TRBJ1-5
CASSRRPGEAFF,TGTGCCAGCAGCCGAAGACCGGGAGAAGCTTTCTTT,.,TRBV6-5,.,TRBJ1-1
CASSPGQQETQYF,TGTGCCAGTAGTCCGGGACAGCAAGAGACCCAGTACTTC,.,TRBV19,TRBD1,TRBJ2-5
CASSLGPIFDEQYF,TGCGCCAGCAGCTTGGGGCCGATCTTTGACGAGCAGTACTTC,.,TRBV5-1,.,TRBJ2-7
CASSPLGRIQETQYF,TGTGCCAGCAGCCCGCTGGGCAGGATCCAAGAGACCCAGTACTTC,once,TRBV5-6,.,TRBJ2-5
CASSIRFWDTEAFF,TGTGCCAGTAGTATAAGGTTCTGGGACACTGAAGCTTTCTTT,.,TRBV19,.,TRBJ1-1
CASKETSTDTQYF,TGTGCCAGCAAGGAGACTAGCACAGATACGCAGTATTTT,.,TRBV2,.,TRBJ2-3
CASSLYTSGSTGELFF,TGTGCCAGCAGTTTATATACTAGCGGGAGTACCGGGGAGCTGTTTTTT,.,TRBV28,TRBD2,TRBJ2-2
CASSLMGGYYEQYF,TGTGCCAGCAGTCTCATGGGTGGTTACTACGAGCAGTACTTC,.,TRBV7-2,.,TRBJ2-7
CASSLALAKNIQYF,TGTGCCAGCAGCTTGGCCCTAGCCAAAAACATTCAGTACTTC,once,TRBV7-2,.,TRBJ2-4
CASSQAFGANEKLFF,TGTGCCAGCAGCCAAGCCTTCGGGGCTAATGAAAAACTGTTTTTT,.,TRBV3-1/TRBV3-2,.,TRBJ1-4
CASSPDRLNNEQFF,TGCGCCAGCAGCCCGGACAGGCTAAACAATGAGCAGTTCTTC,.,TRBV5-1,TRBD1,TRBJ2-1
CATSDPKSSNEQFF,TGTGCCACCAGTGATCCTAAATCGAGCAATGAGCAGTTCTTC,.,TRBV24-1,.,TRBJ2-1
CASFNGAAYNSPLHF,TGTGCCAGCTTTAACGGGGCGGCCTATAATTCACCCCTCCACTTT,.,TRBV28,.,TRBJ1-6
CASSFGGSNQPQHF,TGCGCCAGCAGCTTTGGGGGAAGCAATCAGCCCCAGCATTTT,.,TRBV4-1,.,TRBJ1-5
CASSQGLGAKYSPLHF,TGCGCCAGCAGCCAAGGACTCGGGGCTAAGTACTCACCCCTCCACTTT,.,TRBV4-3,.,TRBJ1-6
CASSPGQGGADEQFF,TGTGCCAGCAGCCCAGGACAGGGAGGCGCGGATGAGCAGTTCTTC,.,TRBV7-2,TRBD1,TRBJ2-1
CASSYAELEETQYF,TGTGCCAGCAGTTACGCGGAGTTGGAAGAGACCCAGTACTTC,.,TRBV6-5,.,TRBJ2-5
CASSEPPGNYEQYF,TGTGCCAGCAGCGAACCCCCTGGGAACTACGAGCAGTACTTC,.,TRBV28,.,TRBJ2-7
CASSEFATGTTNEKLFF,TGTGCCAGCAGTGAGTTTGCCACGGGTACAACTAATGAAAAACTGTTTTTT,once,TRBV25-1,.,TRBJ1-4
CASSPGQGTDTQYF,TGTGCCAGCAGCCCGGGACAGGGCACAGATACGCAGTATTTT,.,TRBV6-6,TRBD1,TRBJ2-3
CASSSTVSRTRSGNTIYF,TGTGCCAGCAGCTCGACAGTTTCGAGGACTCGATCTGGAAACACCATATATTTT,.,TRBV7-9,.,TRBJ1-3
CASSVDPRVGNTIYF,TGTGCCAGCAGCGTAGATCCTAGGGTTGGAAACACCATATATTTT,.,TRBV9,.,TRBJ1-3
CASSYYSGELFF,TGTGCCAGCAGTTACTACTCCGGGGAGCTGTTTTTT,.,TRBV6-5,.,TRBJ2-2
CASSEGARADSPLHF,TGTGCCAGCAGTGAAGGAGCCCGGGCGGATTCACCCCTCCACTTT,.,TRBV2,.,TRBJ1-6
CASSLSPGASWPQHF,TGTGCCAGCAGTTTATCCCCAGGGGCTTCGTGGCCCCAGCATTTT,.,TRBV27,.,TRBJ1-5
CASSLDRDQPQHF,TGTGCCAGCAGCTTGGACAGGGATCAGCCCCAGCATTTT,few,TRBV7-8,TRBD1,TRBJ1-5
CASSYLGGDQPQHF,TGTGCCAGCAGTTACCTGGGAGGGGATCAGCCCCAGCATTTT,.,TRBV6-2/TRBV6-3,.,TRBJ1-5
CASSVEQGQETQYF,TGTGCCAGCAGCGTAGAACAGGGGCAAGAGACCCAGTACTTC,.,TRBV9,TRBD1,TRBJ2-5
CASSGGQIVTDTQYF,TGTGCCAGCAGCGGGGGACAGATTGTAACAGATACGCAGTATTTT,.,TRBV9,TRBD1,TRBJ2-3
CASRGGQAATEAFF,TGTGCCAGCAGGGGAGGACAGGCAGCCACTGAAGCTTTCTTT,.,TRBV2,TRBD1,TRBJ1-1
CASSRGGLAGHNEQFF,TGTGCCAGCAGCAGAGGGGGTCTAGCGGGCCACAATGAGCAGTTCTTC,.,TRBV11-2,TRBD2,TRBJ2-1
CASIHLGESYEQYF,TGTGCCAGCATTCACCTGGGGGAATCCTACGAGCAGTACTTC,.,TRBV6-5,.,TRBJ2-7
CASSLDSYSGNTIYF,TGTGCCAGTAGTTTGGACAGCTACTCTGGAAACACCATATATTTT,.,TRBV19,.,TRBJ1-3
CATSAPDRDNEQFF,TGTGCCACCAGTGCCCCTGACAGGGACAATGAGCAGTTCTTC,few,TRBV24-1,TRBD1,TRBJ2-1
CASSPLSMNTEAFF,TGTGCCAGCAGCCCCCTTAGCATGAACACTGAAGCTTTCTTT,.,TRBV7-2,.,TRBJ1-1